Below are 31 T cell receptor beta chains sequenced from a single sample in a study of T-cell reconstitution after alpha-beta-depleted transplantation in children. Using unique molecular identifiers, the investigators prepared the TCRbeta library. TCRdb processed the PCR reads anew with MiXCR; each CDR3 protein has one entry. Of 500,000 to 600,000 distinct CDR3 sequences in the sample, approximately 16% were seen once. Sample: PBMCs from the stem cell graft donor, taken from the stem cell graft. Receptor source: a human donor who donated a stem cell graft to a child with acute lymphoblastic leukemia.

The rearrangement joins TRBV11-3 to TRBJ2-1; a weak D match, TRBD2 (6 bases). CDR3 size: 17 residues. Looked up from germline, CDR1 is SGHNT and CDR2 is YENEEA. Trimming stripped 1 base from V and 8 bases from J, with 21 bases between. The CDR3 DNA reads TGTGCCAGCAGCTTAGGGATTCGGGAGTTGAATTCCGATGAGCAGTTCTTC. Amino acid sequence: CASSLGIRELNSDEQFF.

Only a few counts were recorded for this clonotype. The chain is built from TRBV20-1 and TRBJ1-1, with TRBD1 as a possible D gene (5 bases). CDR3 length: 14 amino acids. Germline-derived CDR1 and CDR2 are DFQATT and SNEGSKA (reference sequence). The CDR3 reads CRVDGEGMNTEAFF. For the CDR3, the DNA is TGCAGGGTGGATGGGGAGGGGATGAACACTGAAGCTTTCTTT.

V and J are TRBV5-1 and TRBJ2-7, with 8 positions matching TRBD2. The length of the CDR3 is 17 residues. Trimming took 1 base from V and 6 from J; bases not matched to a gene: 15. Germline values: CDR1 SGHRS, CDR2 YFSETQ. As DNA, the CDR3 is TGCGCCAGCAGCTTGATCCTAGCGGGCCCAAGTCAGGTCGAGCAGTACTTC. Its protein is CASSLILAGPSQVEQYF.

The rearrangement uses TRBV29-1 and TRBJ2-7; TRBD1 agrees at 10 bases. The V segment lost 3 bases and the J segment 0 bases; nucleotides outside the gene matches: 5. The CDR3 loop spans 15 amino acids. Per the germline V gene, CDR1 is SQVTM and CDR2 is ANQGSEA. CDR3 nucleotide sequence: TGCAGCGTTGAGGGACAGGGGCTAGGCTCCTACGAGCAGTACTTC. This sequence encodes CSVEGQGLGSYEQYF.

The V gene is TRBV9, the J gene TRBJ2-1; 9 nucleotides align to TRBD2. Unmatched junction bases numbered 8, after V lost 3 bases and J lost 7 bases. Germline values: CDR1 SGDLS, CDR2 YYNGEE. The CDR3 has 15 residues. In DNA, the CDR3 is TGTGCCAGCAGCGATCTGACTAGCGGAAGGAATGAGCAGTTCTTC. It codes for CASSDLTSGRNEQFF.

This clonotype was counted only a few times. V is TRBV12-3 or TRBV12-4 and J is TRBJ2-7, with a weak D call TRBD1 (5 bases). V was clipped by 1 base and J by 11 bases, with 9 bases between them. The CDR3 has 11 amino acids. CDR3 sequence: CASSLVEGEYF. CDR3 sequence (DNA): TGTGCCAGCAGTTTAGTTGAAGGGGAGTACTTC.

This rearrangement joins TRBV7-9 to TRBJ1-2; the match to TRBD1 covers 8 bases. The trim removed 3 bases at V and 3 bases at J, leaving 9 bases unmatched. The CDR3 consists of 16 residues. Germline assignment: CDR1 SEHNR and CDR2 FQNEAQ (reference sequence). The CDR3 protein is CASSFGDRGPYYGYTF. The CDR3 DNA reads as TGTGCCAGCAGCTTTGGTGACAGGGGTCCTTACTATGGCTACACCTTC.

The CDR3 DNA is TGTGCCAGCATTCCTAGCGGAAATCAGCCCCAGCATTTT. Translation: CASIPSGNQPQHF. This sequence joins TRBV27 and TRBJ1-5; D is unresolved. This CDR3 has 13 amino acids. Trimming cost V 7 bases and J 4 bases, with 11 bases left between them. The germline CDR1 and CDR2 sequences are MNHEY and SMNVEV (reference sequence).

This clonotype has more than one count but fewer than ten. The V gene is TRBV4-1, the J gene TRBJ2-1; the match to TRBD2 covers 12 bases. CDR1 MGHRA and CDR2 YSYEKL come from the germline V gene. This CDR3 has 17 amino acids. J was trimmed by 1 base and V by 1 base; bases with no gene match: 2. Written as DNA, the CDR3 is TGCGCCAGCAGCCAAGGGCTAGCGGGAGGGTCCTACAATGAGCAGTTCTTC. It codes for CASSQGLAGGSYNEQFF.

This clonotype was seen more than once but under ten times. The rearrangement joins TRBV29-1 to TRBJ2-1; the D call may be TRBD1 or TRBD2 (5 bases each). V gave up 0 bases and J gave up 2 bases, with 20 bases separating them. The CDR3 sequence is 18 residues long. CDR1 and CDR2 (germline): SQVTM, ANQGSEA. DNA of the CDR3: TGCAGCGTTGAAGAGGGAGAGAGCTGGGGGTTCCCCTACAATGAGCAGTTCTTC. Its translation is CSVEEGESWGFPYNEQFF.

This chain joins TRBV12-3 or TRBV12-4 and TRBJ1-4; 11 positions match TRBD1. V lost 2 bases and J lost 11; bases outside the gene matches: 4. This CDR3 comprises 14 residues. The CDR3 DNA follows: TGTGCCAGCAGTTTACGGACAGGGGGCGTCAAACTGTTTTTT. The encoded protein is CASSLRTGGVKLFF.

This clonotype was found a few times. J is TRBJ2-7 and V is TRBV4-1; D remains ambiguous. This CDR3 contains 16 residues. Germline V gene lookup returns CDR1 MGHRA and CDR2 YSYEKL. The V and J ends lost 3 bases and 0 bases respectively, with 15 bases between them. CDR3 in amino acids: CASSQGLTGNSYEQYF. The CDR3 DNA reads TGCGCCAGCAGCCAGGGTCTCACTGGGAACTCCTACGAGCAGTACTTC.

This clonotype was counted a few times. The V and J genes are TRBV4-1 and TRBJ2-4; 14 bases align to TRBD2. This CDR3 spans 20 amino acids. Germline V gene data show CDR1 as MGHRA and CDR2 as YSYEKL. With 4 bases clipped from V and 0 bases from J, the junction kept 11 bases outside the gene matches. In DNA, the CDR3 is TGCGCCAGCAGCCTACCTCGGGGACTAGCGGGAGATTTAGCCAAAAACATTCAGTACTTC. Translated: CASSLPRGLAGDLAKNIQYF.

This clonotype was seen a handful of times. The rearrangement uses TRBV14 and TRBJ1-1, with D unclear. The CDR3 runs to 18 residues. Trimming removed 1 base at V and 0 bases at J, with 18 bases between. Looked up from germline, CDR1 is SGHDN and CDR2 is FVKESK. The CDR3 nucleotides are TGTGCCAGCAGCCAAGGCCCCCCGGAGTTCTTCATGAACACTGAAGCTTTCTTT. As protein: CASSQGPPEFFMNTEAFF.

Worth noting for this clonotype: At one end, the junction sequence differs from germline, possibly due to a read error. V is TRBV20-1 and J is TRBJ1-2, with D tentatively TRBD1 (6 bases). There are 15 residues in the CDR3. Germline lookup yields CDR1 DFQATT and CDR2 SNEGSKA (reference sequence). The CDR3 bases are TGCAGTGCTAAGGGTCCGGGGGCTTTAGACTATGGCTTCACCTTC. Amino acids: CSAKGPGALDYGFTF.

The chain employs TRBV12-3 or TRBV12-4 and TRBJ2-7; D may be TRBD1 (6 bases). The CDR3 loop spans 14 amino acids. Trimming left V 0 bases short and J 3 bases short, with 9 bases between. The CDR3 sequence is CASSLAGAVYEQYF. For the CDR3, the DNA is TGTGCCAGCAGTTTAGCGGGGGCCGTCTACGAGCAGTACTTC.

The CDR3 bases are TGCGCCAGCAGCCAAGGTGCTGTCGACCAAGAGACCCAGTACTTC. Amino acids: CASSQGAVDQETQYF. The rearrangement joins TRBV4-1 to TRBJ2-5, with D hard to call. Germline V gene sequence: CDR1 MGHRA, CDR2 YSYEKL. The V end was cut by 1 base, the J end by 0 bases, with 9 bases between. The CDR3 has 15 residues.

Here the CDR3 DNA reads TGCGCCAGCAGCTACAGAACAGGGGCCAATGAGCAGTTCTTC. Its protein is CASSYRTGANEQFF. The chain employs TRBV5-1 and TRBJ2-1, with 7 bases that match TRBD1. J was trimmed by 6 bases and V by 3 bases; bases with no gene match: 6. There are 14 residues in the CDR3. From germline, CDR1 is SGHRS and CDR2 YFSETQ. Full variable domain (rest looked up from reference TRBV5-1 and TRBJ2-1): KAGVTQTPRYLIKTRGQQVTLSCSPISGHRSVSWYQQTPGQGLQFLFEYFSETQRNKGNFPGRFSGRQFSNSRSEMNVSTLELGDSALYLCASSYRTGANEQFFGPGTRLTVL.

The chain has TRBV2 and TRBJ2-1; the D is unclear. V shed 7 bases and J shed 5 bases, with 3 bases lying between them. The germline CDR1 and CDR2 sequences are SNHLY and FYNNEI. The CDR3 covers 10 residues. The CDR3 bases are TGTGCCAGCATCCACAATGAGCAGTTCTTC. Protein product: CASIHNEQFF.

This clonotype turned up a few times. An end of the junction does not agree with germline; a read error may underlie this. The chain uses TRBV20-1 and TRBJ2-5, with 13 bases that match TRBD2. CDR3 length equals 14 residues. Germline values: CDR1 DFQATT, CDR2 SNEGSKA (reference sequence). CDR3 bases: TGCAGTACTAGCGGGAGGGTTTTAGGAGAGACCCAGTACTTC. It translates to CSTSGRVLGETQYF.

V and J are TRBV29-1 and TRBJ1-5; perhaps TRBD1 as D (6 bases). V shed 7 bases and J shed 0 bases, with 13 bases lying between them. CDR1 and CDR2 from the germline V gene are SQVTM and ANQGSEA. This CDR3 spans 14 amino acids. CDR3 amino acids: CSASSGDSNQPQHF. Written as DNA, the CDR3 is TGCAGCGCCTCATCAGGGGATAGCAATCAGCCCCAGCATTTT.

This chain connects TRBV6-5 to TRBJ1-4, with D possibly TRBD1 on 5 matching bases. Per the germline V gene, CDR1 is MNHEY and CDR2 is SVGAGI. V was cut by 6 bases and J by 2 bases, with 13 bases left in between. The CDR3 contains 15 residues. Here the CDR3 DNA reads TGTGCCAGCAGGTTACAGGTCGGGACTAATGAAAAACTGTTTTTT. This encodes CASRLQVGTNEKLFF.

This clonotype was observed a few times. The chain couples TRBV29-1 to TRBJ2-1, with D tentatively TRBD1 (6 bases). Trimming pared 7 bases from V and 6 bases from J, leaving 19 bases between. CDR3 length: 14 amino acids. Germline CDR1 and CDR2: SQVTM and ANQGSEA. The CDR3 protein is CSAIGRGRGNEQFF. In DNA form, the CDR3 reads TGCAGCGCTATCGGCAGGGGCAGAGGCAATGAGCAGTTCTTC.

The rearrangement joins TRBV7-6 to TRBJ2-5; TRBD2 matches at 9 bases. The length of the CDR3 is 15 residues. Germline V gives CDR1 SGHVS, CDR2 FNYEAQ. Losses at the gene ends were 2 bases for V and 5 bases for J; bases not matched to a gene: 6. The CDR3 spells CASSLFSGSRETQYF. DNA of the CDR3: TGTGCCAGCAGCTTATTTAGCGGGAGTCGGGAGACCCAGTACTTC.

The J gene is TRBJ2-1, the V gene TRBV11-2; D is uncertain. V lost 5 bases and J lost 2, with 10 bases in between. The CDR3 length is 14 residues. CDR1 and CDR2 from the germline V gene are SGHAT and FQNNGV. The CDR3 here is CASSPQIAYNEQFF. The CDR3 region has the DNA TGTGCCAGCAGCCCGCAAATAGCCTACAATGAGCAGTTCTTC.

The chain couples TRBV12-3 or TRBV12-4 to TRBJ1-2; D gene unclear. This CDR3 region has 10 residues. The V and J ends lost 1 base and 10 bases respectively, with 4 bases between them. Here the CDR3 reads CASSLGSYTF. The CDR3 region has the DNA TGTGCCAGCAGTTTAGGGTCCTACACCTTC.

CDR3 loop: CASSLGSPNSNQPQHF. The CDR3 DNA reads as TGCGCCAGCAGCTTGGGTTCACCTAATAGCAATCAGCCCCAGCATTTT. This chain links TRBV5-1 with TRBJ1-5, with D uncertain. V dropped 0 bases and J dropped 0 bases, with 10 bases sitting between them. This CDR3 has 16 amino acids. Germline CDR1 reads SGHRS; CDR2 reads YFSETQ.

The chain employs TRBV19 and TRBJ2-1, with D uncertain. V lost 5 bases and J 4 bases, leaving 12 bases between the germline ends. The CDR3 spans 14 residues. The germline CDR1 and CDR2 sequences are LNHDA and SQIVND (reference sequence). This CDR3 reads CASSVDSRYNEQFF. For the CDR3, the DNA is TGTGCCAGTAGTGTCGACTCCCGGTACAATGAGCAGTTCTTC.

This chain connects TRBV4-2 to TRBJ2-1; 10 bases fit TRBD2. With V trimmed by 6 bases and J by 2 bases, 4 bases remained unmatched. Germline-derived CDR1 and CDR2 are LGHNA and YNFKEQ. This CDR3 has 15 amino acids. The CDR3 region is CASRKAGGPYNEQFF. The CDR3 DNA reads as TGTGCCAGCAGGAAAGCGGGAGGGCCCTACAATGAGCAGTTCTTC.

The chain joins TRBV12-5 to TRBJ2-7; 10 bases are a match to TRBD2. The CDR3 loop spans 14 amino acids. The germline CDR1 and CDR2 sequences are LGHNT and FRNRAP. With V trimmed by 6 bases and J by 0 bases, 2 bases remained unmatched. DNA of the CDR3: TGTGCTAGTGGATCTAGCGGGAGCTCCTACGAGCAGTACTTC. Its translation: CASGSSGSSYEQYF.

This clonotype showed up just a few times. The rearrangement links TRBV20-1 to TRBJ2-7; D is perhaps TRBD2 (5 bases). The CDR3 totals 13 residues. Germline CDR1 and CDR2: DFQATT and SNEGSKA (reference sequence). V was shortened by 3 bases and J by 5 bases, with 14 bases between the two germline ends. The CDR3 protein is CSASPASGHEQYF. DNA of the CDR3: TGCAGTGCTAGCCCTGCGAGCGGCCACGAGCAGTACTTC.